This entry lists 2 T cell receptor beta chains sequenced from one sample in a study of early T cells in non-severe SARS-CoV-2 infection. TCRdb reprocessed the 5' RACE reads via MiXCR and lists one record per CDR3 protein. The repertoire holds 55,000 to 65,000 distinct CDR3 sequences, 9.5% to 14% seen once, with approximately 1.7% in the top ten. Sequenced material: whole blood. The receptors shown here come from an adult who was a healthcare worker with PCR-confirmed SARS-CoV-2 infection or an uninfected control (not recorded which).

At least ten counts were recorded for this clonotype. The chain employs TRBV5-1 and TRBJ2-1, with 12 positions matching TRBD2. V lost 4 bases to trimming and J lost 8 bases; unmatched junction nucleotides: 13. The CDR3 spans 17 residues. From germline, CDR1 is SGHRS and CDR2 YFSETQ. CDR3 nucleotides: TGCGCCAGCAGCGCGATGACTAGCGGGGGATTAGGGGATGAGCAGTTCTTC. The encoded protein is CASSAMTSGGLGDEQFF.

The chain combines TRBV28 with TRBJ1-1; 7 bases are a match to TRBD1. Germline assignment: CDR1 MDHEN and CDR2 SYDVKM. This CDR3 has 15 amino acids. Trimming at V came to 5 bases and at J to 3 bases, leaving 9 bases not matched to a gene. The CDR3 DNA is TGTGCCAGCAGTGAGGACAGGCCAGGGGACACTGAAGCTTTCTTT. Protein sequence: CASSEDRPGDTEAFF.